The rows below give T cell receptor beta chains drawn from one sample of a study of blood T cell repertoires in COVID-19. TCRdb's copy holds only in-frame clones and misses some; the assay was immunoSEQ multiplex PCR. Found here are about half a million clones, over 75% of them singletons; the top ten hold approximately 3.4%. The sequenced sample consisted of peripheral blood. The receptors were gathered from a human donor in a cohort sampled during active COVID-19. CDR3s include the opening cysteine and the closing phenylalanine or tryptophan. The order of the fields is CDR3 protein, CDR3 DNA, clone size, D gene, V gene, J gene. A D gene is named only where the DNA matches it firmly. The listing skips clone size in some rows; elsewhere it reads once, few, many or a size class.

CASSTGQGNSNQPQHF	TGTGCCAGTAGTACGGGACAGGGGAATAGCAATCAGCCCCAGCATTTT	-	TRBD1	TRBV19	TRBJ1-5
CSVVQGATNYGYTF	TGCAGCGTTGTGCAGGGCGCTACGAACTATGGCTACACCTTC	-	-	TRBV29-1	TRBJ1-2
CASSPGTSAYEQFF	TGTGCCAGCAGCCCCGGGACTAGTGCCTATGAGCAGTTCTTC	-	TRBD2	TRBV7-3	TRBJ2-1
CSASGTVGPYEQYF	TGCAGTGCTAGTGGGACAGTGGGGCCCTACGAGCAGTACTTC	-	TRBD1	TRBV20-1	TRBJ2-7
CASSFGGGKEQYF	TGTGCCAGCAGCTTTGGCGGGGGAAAGGAGCAGTACTTC	few	TRBD2	TRBV7-9	TRBJ2-7
CASSVEVTGKEAFF	TGTGCCAGCAGCGTTGAGGTAACCGGAAAGGAAGCTTTCTTT	few	-	TRBV9	TRBJ1-1
CATSRVYGAPSYEQYF	TGTGCCACCAGCAGAGTTTATGGGGCCCCCTCCTACGAGCAGTACTTC	-	-	TRBV15	TRBJ2-7
CASSALRTGGSYEQYF	TGTGCCAGCAGCGCACTTCGGACAGGGGGTTCCTACGAGCAGTACTTC	few	TRBD1	TRBV5-4	TRBJ2-7
CASSFWALAGGQGYEQYF	TGTGCCAGCAGCTTTTGGGCCCTCGCCGGAGGACAGGGTTACGAGCAGTACTTC	-	TRBD1	TRBV11-2	TRBJ2-7
CASSQTGGSTEAFF	TGTGCCAGCAGCCAGACAGGGGGGAGCACTGAAGCTTTCTTT	-	TRBD1	TRBV3-1/TRBV3-2	TRBJ1-1
CASRGTGGSRPQHF	TGTGCCAGCAGAGGGACAGGGGGTTCTCGGCCCCAGCATTTT	once	TRBD1	TRBV6-4	TRBJ1-5
CAISESGQNTGELFF	TGTGCCATCAGTGAGTCGGGACAGAATACCGGGGAGCTGTTTTTT	-	TRBD1	TRBV10-3	TRBJ2-2
CAVPGEGKTGELFF	TGTGCCGTACCGGGGGAGGGCAAGACCGGGGAGCTGTTTTTT	-	TRBD2	TRBV5-4	TRBJ2-2
CASSPIQGSAYEQYF	TGTGCCAGCAGCCCGATACAGGGGTCAGCCTACGAGCAGTACTTC	-	TRBD1	TRBV7-3	TRBJ2-7
CASSSGLAGTDTQYF	TGTGCCAGCAGCTCAGGACTAGCGGGCACAGATACGCAGTATTTT	-	TRBD2	TRBV7-2	TRBJ2-3
CSVEQGAATNEKLFF	TGCAGCGTTGAACAGGGGGCTGCAACTAATGAAAAACTGTTTTTT	few	TRBD1	TRBV29-1	TRBJ1-4
CASSSSGTGRHEQYF	TGTGCCAGCAGTTCCTCCGGGACAGGGCGGCACGAGCAGTACTTC	-	TRBD1	TRBV6-2/TRBV6-3	TRBJ2-7
CASSSHRESELFF	TGTGCCAGCAGCTCCCACAGAGAGTCGGAACTGTTTTTT	-	-	TRBV7-2	TRBJ1-4
CASSQEDRAKEQYF	TGTGCCAGCAGCCAAGAGGACAGGGCGAAAGAGCAGTACTTC	-	TRBD1	TRBV7-9	TRBJ2-7
CASSYEGLAANTGELFF	TGTGCCAGCAGTTATGAGGGACTAGCGGCGAACACCGGGGAGCTGTTTTTT	-	TRBD2	TRBV6-2/TRBV6-3	TRBJ2-2
CASSALAGGPAVEQYF	TGTGCCAGCAGCGCTCTAGCGGGAGGGCCGGCGGTGGAGCAGTACTTC	-	TRBD2	TRBV9	TRBJ2-7
CASNTGFERGQYNEQFF	TGTGCCAGCAACACAGGGTTTGAGCGGGGACAATACAATGAGCAGTTCTTC	-	-	TRBV27	TRBJ2-1
CASRLLAGGPNEQFF	TGTGCCAGCAGACTACTAGCGGGAGGGCCGAATGAGCAGTTCTTC	-	TRBD2	TRBV5-5	TRBJ2-1
CASSPGTSGDFTDTQYF	TGCGCCAGCAGCCCGGGGACTAGCGGGGATTTCACAGATACGCAGTATTTT	-	TRBD2	TRBV5-1	TRBJ2-3
CASSPRRGYGNQPQHF	TGTGCCAGCAGTCCAAGGCGGGGATACGGCAATCAGCCCCAGCATTTT	-	-	TRBV28	TRBJ1-5
CATSRIQGTNAGGGYTF	TGTGCCACCAGCAGGATACAGGGTACGAACGCAGGAGGTGGCTACACCTTC	-	-	TRBV15	TRBJ1-2
CASSPPGQGGGELFF	TGTGCCAGCAGTCCGCCGGGACAGGGAGGAGGGGAGCTGTTTTTT	once	TRBD1	TRBV28	TRBJ2-2
CASSPRQGWQFF	TGTGCCAGCAGTCCTCGACAGGGTTGGCAGTTCTTC	-	TRBD1	TRBV12-3/TRBV12-4	TRBJ2-1
CASSTTGTSGKNEQFF	TGTGCCAGCAGCACCACCGGGACTAGCGGGAAGAATGAGCAGTTCTTC	-	TRBD2	TRBV7-9	TRBJ2-1
CASSPDDGVLAGPNEQFF	TGCGCCAGCAGCCCGGACGATGGGGTTTTAGCGGGCCCCAATGAGCAGTTCTTC	-	TRBD2	TRBV4-3	TRBJ2-1
CAISYGTPNTEAFF	TGTGCCATCAGTTACGGGACACCAAACACTGAAGCTTTCTTT	-	-	TRBV10-3	TRBJ1-1
CASSGDRASYEQYF	TGCGCCAGCAGCGGAGACAGGGCATCCTACGAGCAGTACTTC	-	TRBD1	TRBV5-1	TRBJ2-7
CASSFPQGANYGYTF	TGTGCCAGCAGCTTCCCACAGGGCGCTAACTATGGCTACACCTTC	-	-	TRBV7-2	TRBJ1-2
CSVELGQGQETQYF	TGCAGCGTTGAACTCGGACAGGGTCAAGAGACCCAGTACTTC	-	TRBD1	TRBV29-1	TRBJ2-5
CASRSPPGQGVWNEQFF	TGTGCCAGCAGGTCTCCTCCGGGACAGGGAGTGTGGAATGAGCAGTTCTTC	-	TRBD1	TRBV28	TRBJ2-1
CASSLVQVRGTGELFF	TGCGCCAGCAGCTTGGTTCAGGTTCGGGGCACCGGGGAGCTGTTTTTT	-	-	TRBV5-1	TRBJ2-2
CASSQDITGRGYGYTF	TGTGCCAGCAGCCAAGATATAACCGGACGGGGCTATGGCTACACCTTC	-	-	TRBV4-2	TRBJ1-2
CASSERGLAGATDTQYF	TGTGCCAGCAGCGAGAGAGGACTAGCGGGAGCCACAGATACGCAGTATTTT	-	TRBD2	TRBV3-1/TRBV3-2	TRBJ2-3
CASSSRGSSYNEQFF	TGTGCCAGCAGCTCTCGCGGCAGCTCCTACAATGAGCAGTTCTTC	-	-	TRBV7-3	TRBJ2-1
CASSSGLSRGYEQYF	TGTGCCAGCAGCTCCGGACTATCCCGGGGGTACGAGCAGTACTTC	-	-	TRBV7-2	TRBJ2-7
CATLGGVKNIQYF	TGTGCCACTCTCGGGGGGGTCAAAAACATTCAGTACTTC	-	TRBD2	TRBV28	TRBJ2-4
CASSEGGQRGSYEQYF	TGTGCCAGCAGTGAAGGGGGACAAAGGGGGTCCTACGAGCAGTACTTC	-	-	TRBV25-1	TRBJ2-7
CASSFEDFTEAFF	TGTGCCAGCAGCTTCGAGGATTTCACTGAAGCTTTCTTT	-	-	TRBV7-8	TRBJ1-1
CASSLSGIYDEQYF	TGTGCCAGCAGTCTTAGCGGGATTTATGACGAGCAGTACTTC	-	TRBD2	TRBV28	TRBJ2-7
CAWSVLPGSGYIQYF	TGTGCCTGGAGTGTACTGCCCGGGAGTGGGTACATTCAGTACTTC	-	-	TRBV30	TRBJ2-4
CASSRRGEAYEQYF	TGTGCCAGCAGCCGCCGCGGGGAAGCCTACGAGCAGTACTTC	once	-	TRBV3-1/TRBV3-2	TRBJ2-7